Measured by frequency, the clone carrying this T cell receptor beta chain is medium-sized. Its cognate antigen is unknown. Researchers prepared the TRB cDNA libraries using 5' RACE with UMI labels. TCRdb re-called the 5' RACE reads and shows each CDR3 protein once, DNA omitted. The sample data list roughly 6,800 distinct CDR3 sequences. Per germline, CDR1 SQVTM and CDR2 ANQGSEA. The length of the CDR3 is 14 residues. This entry belongs to a study of CXCR3-negative and CXCR3-positive naive CD8 T cells. Study-wide results and caveats: A higher hydrophobicity marked the TRB CDR3s of CXCR3-positive naive cells versus CXCR3-negative naive cells.

What was sequenced was naive CXCR3+ CD8+ T cells from blood. Stated subset: CD45RO-CCR7+CD27+CD95- naive CD8+ T cells expressing CXCR3 (TNR3+). This sequence originates from a human donor in good health. Some clones in this sample may be carry-over from other donors' samples. The chain recombines TRBV29-1 with TRBJ2-7; the TCRdb D gene call, TRBD1, has no DNA to confirm it. The CDR3 sequence is CSVGRDRKSYEQYF.